These T cell receptor beta chains were read from a single sample in a study of Graves' ophthalmopathy and Graves' hyperthyroidism. One entry per CDR3 protein results from TCRdb running MiXCR on the multiplex PCR reads. The sample shows approximately 380,000 distinct CDR3 sequences, 20% to 25% of them seen only once. Material: peripheral blood. All receptors derive from a woman younger than 30 with stable Graves' hyperthyroidism. The CDR3 runs from the conserved cysteine through the conserved F or W. The D gene is left open where the match is weak. Some rows have no size entry. The others give once, few or many, or a class for an expanded clone.

CDR3 protein	CDR3 DNA	V gene	clone size	D gene	CDR3 length	J gene
CASSPTFGQTRPETQYF	TGTGCCAGCTCACCCACATTCGGACAAACCCGCCCCGAGACCCAGTACTTC	TRBV18	many	NA	17	TRBJ2-5
CASSLGGLATDTGELFF	TGTGCCAGCAGTTTAGGAGGACTAGCGACTGACACCGGGGAGCTGTTTTTT	TRBV12-3/TRBV12-4	many	TRBD2	17	TRBJ2-2
CASSLWLGAIKYF	TGTGCCAGCAGTTTATGGCTAGGTGCCATTAAGTACTTC	TRBV12-3/TRBV12-4	many	NA	13	TRBJ2-4
CASSLGTSYQETQYF	TGTGCTAGCAGCTTAGGAACTAGCTATCAAGAGACCCAGTACTTC	TRBV7-7	few	NA	15	TRBJ2-5
CASSDGLTGNRGNQPQHF	TGTGCCAGCAGTGACGGGTTGACAGGGAATCGGGGCAATCAGCCCCAGCATTTT	TRBV6-4	many	TRBD1	18	TRBJ1-5
CASSPNRGDTEAFF	TGTGCCAGCAGCCCTAACAGGGGGGACACTGAAGCTTTCTTT	TRBV7-9	NA	TRBD1	14	TRBJ1-1
CASSDPRDEQYF	TGTGCCAGCAGTGATCCCAGGGACGAGCAGTACTTC	TRBV6-1	NA	NA	12	TRBJ2-7
CASGGRETQYF	TGTGCCAGCGGGGGGCGGGAGACCCAGTACTTC	TRBV6-1	NA	NA	11	TRBJ2-5
CASSRDTYQPQHF	TGTGCCAGCAGCCGAGACACATATCAGCCCCAGCATTTT	TRBV7-2	NA	NA	13	TRBJ1-5
CASSYLGGQSYSPLHF	TGTGCCAGCAGTTACTTAGGGGGCCAGTCATATTCACCCCTCCACTTT	TRBV6-5	many	TRBD1	16	TRBJ1-6
CSASSGLYTGELFF	TGCAGTGCTAGTAGCGGACTCTACACCGGGGAGCTGTTTTTT	TRBV20-1	many	NA	14	TRBJ2-2
CASSFRGRRSYEQYF	TGTGCCAGCAGTTTCCGGGGGAGGAGAAGCTACGAGCAGTACTTC	TRBV6-5	NA	NA	15	TRBJ2-7
CASSSQIYGYTF	TGTGCCAGCAGCTCGCAGATCTATGGCTACACCTTC	TRBV7-9	NA	NA	12	TRBJ1-2
CASSTGDRSRNSPLHF	TGTGCCAGTAGTACCGGGGACAGGAGTCGAAATTCACCCCTCCACTTT	TRBV19	NA	TRBD1	16	TRBJ1-6
CASSVSSGSQETQYF	TGTGCCAGCAGCGTGTCTAGCGGGAGCCAAGAGACCCAGTACTTC	TRBV9	NA	TRBD2	15	TRBJ2-5
CASSQDTSSEIVEAFF	TGTGCCAGCAGCCAAGATACCAGTTCAGAGATTGTCGAAGCTTTCTTT	TRBV4-2	many	NA	16	TRBJ1-1
CASASGRRGYEQYF	TGTGCCAGCGCAAGCGGGAGGAGGGGGTACGAGCAGTACTTC	TRBV14	many	TRBD2	14	TRBJ2-7
CASDGGTGGHEQYF	TGTGCCAGCGACGGCGGGACAGGGGGCCACGAGCAGTACTTC	TRBV6-1	NA	TRBD1	14	TRBJ2-7
CASSLGLAGSTDTQYF	TGTGCCAGCAGCTTAGGACTAGCGGGGTCCACAGATACGCAGTATTTT	TRBV7-2	few	TRBD2	16	TRBJ2-3
CASSPPDGGTIQYF	TGTGCCAGCTCACCACCCGACGGAGGGACCATTCAGTACTTC	TRBV18	many	NA	14	TRBJ2-4
CASRAQGARTEAFF	TGTGCCAGCAGAGCACAGGGGGCGCGTACTGAAGCTTTCTTT	TRBV6-5	many	TRBD1	14	TRBJ1-1
CASSDGGGRGREQYF	TGTGCCAGCAGTGATGGCGGGGGCAGGGGGCGAGAGCAGTACTTC	TRBV25-1	many	NA	15	TRBJ2-7
CAWMEDRAYEQYF	TGTGCCTGGATGGAGGACAGGGCCTACGAGCAGTACTTC	TRBV30	once	TRBD1	13	TRBJ2-7
CASSLSSSQKIYGYTF	TGTGCCAGCAGCTTGTCATCGTCGCAGAAAATCTATGGCTACACCTTC	TRBV11-1	many	NA	16	TRBJ1-2
CASSREAQETQYF	TGCGCCAGCAGCCGAGAGGCGCAAGAGACCCAGTACTTC	TRBV5-1	many	NA	13	TRBJ2-5
CASSSPSDSRGNQPQHF	TGTGCCAGCAGTTCACCATCGGACAGCCGTGGCAATCAGCCCCAGCATTTT	TRBV28	many	NA	17	TRBJ1-5
CAWSVTPRNTEAFF	TGTGCCTGGAGTGTAACCCCAAGGAACACTGAAGCTTTCTTT	TRBV30	many	NA	14	TRBJ1-1
CASSRRQGADQYF	TGTGCCAGCAGCCGTAGACAGGGGGCGGACCAGTACTTC	TRBV28	many	TRBD1	13	TRBJ2-5
CASSQGAGAYEQYF	TGCGCCAGCAGCCAAGGGGCCGGAGCCTACGAGCAGTACTTC	TRBV4-3	NA	NA	14	TRBJ2-7
CASSASTRVEAFF	TGTGCCAGCAGTGCTAGTACCCGGGTGGAAGCTTTCTTT	TRBV6-1	once	NA	13	TRBJ1-1
CASRPLDNSGNTIYF	TGTGCCAGCAGACCGTTAGACAACTCTGGAAACACCATATATTTT	TRBV6-2/TRBV6-3	many	NA	15	TRBJ1-3
CSAREHSSQETQYF	TGCAGTGCTAGAGAGCACAGCTCTCAAGAGACCCAGTACTTC	TRBV20-1	many	NA	14	TRBJ2-5
CSAGTREETQYF	TGCAGTGCTGGGACGCGCGAGGAGACCCAGTACTTC	TRBV20-1	many	NA	12	TRBJ2-5
CASSQEGDRRQPQHF	TGCGCCAGCAGCCAAGAAGGGGACAGGAGGCAGCCCCAGCATTTT	TRBV4-1	many	TRBD1	15	TRBJ1-5
CASSLLVPNSPLHF	TGTGCCAGCAGCCTACTTGTTCCCAATTCACCCCTCCACTTT	TRBV7-9	NA	NA	14	TRBJ1-6
CASSYSWDTGELFF	TGTGCCAGCAGTTACTCATGGGATACCGGGGAGCTGTTTTTT	TRBV6-5	many	NA	14	TRBJ2-2
CASSRQGAKSGACF	TGTGCCAGCAGTCGACAGGGGGCTAAGTCTGGAGCTTGCTTT	TRBV28	NA	TRBD1	14	TRBJ1-1
CASSDREDYGYTF	TGTGCCAGCAGTGACAGGGAAGACTATGGCTACACCTTC	TRBV2	many	NA	13	TRBJ1-2
CATAFRGSSPLHF	TGTGCCACCGCGTTCAGGGGGTCATCACCCCTCCACTTT	TRBV19	NA	TRBD1	13	TRBJ1-6
CALEAGNTGELFF	TGTGCCCTGGAGGCGGGAAACACCGGGGAGCTGTTTTTT	TRBV28	many	NA	13	TRBJ2-2
CASSSTGIGEQYF	TGTGCCAGCAGCTCTACAGGGATTGGCGAGCAGTACTTC	TRBV11-3	many	NA	13	TRBJ2-7
CASSLRGDQETQYF	TGTGCCAGCAGCCTGAGGGGGGACCAAGAGACCCAGTACTTC	TRBV5-4	many	NA	14	TRBJ2-5
CVTSDARQGPETQYF	TGTGTCACCAGTGATGCTAGACAGGGCCCAGAGACCCAGTACTTC	TRBV24-1	NA	TRBD1	15	TRBJ2-5
CASFHPGLTNTGELFF	TGTGCCAGCTTTCATCCGGGACTCACGAACACCGGGGAGCTGTTTTTT	TRBV11-2	many	NA	16	TRBJ2-2
CASGQGGSYEQYF	TGTGCCAGCGGCCAGGGGGGATCCTACGAGCAGTACTTC	TRBV6-1	NA	NA	13	TRBJ2-7
CASSLGGIGFEDGYF	TGTGCCAGCAGCTTAGGGGGTATCGGGTTCGAAGATGGGTACTTC	TRBV7-2	NA	NA	15	TRBJ2-7